Listed here are 8 T cell receptor beta chains from one sample, sequenced in a study of neurological immune-mediated disorders. Sample time point: longitudinal time-point 3. Using its own MiXCR run on the 5' RACE reads, TCRdb lists one record per CDR3 protein. The data contain 93,000 or so distinct CDR3 sequences, 11% of them singletons. The sequenced material came from PBMCs. Source of these receptors: a female donor with HTLV-1-associated myelopathy (HAM/TSP).

This sequence joins TRBV20-1 and TRBJ2-6; weak D call: TRBD2 (6 bases). V dropped 0 bases and J dropped 0 bases, with 21 bases sitting between them. CDR3 length: 20 amino acids. Germline V gene sequence: CDR1 DFQATT, CDR2 SNEGSKA (reference sequence). In DNA form, the CDR3 reads TGCAGTGCTAGAGATTGGGGCAGCCGTGGGGGGAACTCTGGGGCCAACGTCCTGACTTTC. Protein: CSARDWGSRGGNSGANVLTF.

The table lists this clonotype with many counts. The genes are TRBV20-1 and TRBJ2-5, with a possible D match to TRBD2 (5 bases). Germline V gene data show CDR1 as DFQATT and CDR2 as SNEGSKA (reference sequence). V was shortened by 6 bases and J by 4 bases, with 15 bases between the two germline ends. The CDR3 totals 13 residues. CDR3 sequence: CSAPRGLGETQYF. In nucleotides, the CDR3 is TGCAGTGCCCCCCGAGGGCTGGGAGAGACCCAGTACTTC.

This clonotype was counted at least ten times. This sequence joins TRBV5-1 and TRBJ2-1; either TRBD1 or TRBD2 may supply D (5 bases each). The V gene lost 1 base and the J gene lost 5 bases, with 16 bases spanning the gap. Per the germline V gene, CDR1 is SGHRS and CDR2 is YFSETQ. The CDR3 has 16 residues. CDR3 region: CASSLLTGLWDNEQFF. CDR3 bases: TGCGCCAGCAGCTTGCTTACGGGGCTATGGGACAATGAGCAGTTCTTC. Full variable domain (rest looked up from reference TRBV5-1 and TRBJ2-1): KAGVTQTPRYLIKTRGQQVTLSCSPISGHRSVSWYQQTPGQGLQFLFEYFSETQRNKGNFPGRFSGRQFSNSRSEMNVSTLELGDSALYLCASSLLTGLWDNEQFFGPGTRLTVL.

At least ten counts were recorded for this clonotype. The chain links TRBV4-2 to TRBJ2-3; 7 bases align to TRBD1. Germline V gene sequence: CDR1 LGHNA, CDR2 YNFKEQ. Trimming cost V 1 base and J 2 bases; bases outside gene matches: 3. The CDR3 is 15 amino acids. In DNA, the CDR3 is TGTGCCAGCAGCCAAGGGGGACAGTTCACAGATACGCAGTATTTT. Its translation is CASSQGGQFTDTQYF.

At least ten counts were recorded for this clonotype. The chain joins TRBV5-1 to TRBJ1-1; 7 nucleotides align to TRBD1. Trimming at V came to 0 bases and at J to 3 bases, leaving 8 bases not matched to a gene. CDR1 SGHRS and CDR2 YFSETQ come from the germline V gene. The CDR3 has 16 amino acids. The CDR3 spells CASSLDRTGLYTEAFF. The CDR3 DNA sequence: TGCGCCAGCAGCTTGGATCGGACAGGCCTTTACACTGAAGCTTTCTTT.

The sample holds many counts of this clonotype. J is TRBJ1-2 and V is TRBV7-2; weak D call: TRBD1 (6 bases). This CDR3 comprises 16 residues. Trimming stripped 1 base from V and 6 bases from J, with 18 bases between. Germline CDR1 is SGHTA and CDR2 is FQGNSA. The CDR3 sequence: CASSLEAGGRRDGYTF. The DNA for the CDR3 is TGTGCCAGCAGCTTAGAGGCCGGGGGGCGAAGGGATGGCTACACCTTC.

This clonotype came up a few times. The V and J genes are TRBV5-5 and TRBJ2-1; D remains ambiguous. CDR3 length equals 13 residues. Germline values: CDR1 SGHKS, CDR2 YYEKEE (reference sequence). The CDR3 is CATSGFAIGEQFF. DNA for the CDR3: TGTGCAACCTCCGGGTTCGCGATCGGTGAGCAGTTCTTC.

Ten or more counts support this clonotype. V usage is TRBV10-3 and J usage is TRBJ2-5, with unresolved D. Germline V gene sequence: CDR1 ENHRY, CDR2 SYGVKD. V lost 10 bases and J lost 1, with 13 bases in between. CDR3 length: 13 residues. The CDR3 region has the DNA TGTGCCACGGCTAGAGCCGGCCAAGAGACCCAGTACTTC. It is translated as CATARAGQETQYF.